This T cell receptor (beta chain) derives from a study of blood T cell repertoires in COVID-19 (dated by TCRdb to the early 2020s). Regarding the complete study: The collaborator samples originated in the United States, Italy and Spain and spanned the acute and convalescent phases of COVID-19. The prospective study material was composed of cDNA or gDNA derived from T cells, B-cell-depleted T cells, or PBMCs. Deeply sampled blood TCRbeta repertoires from subjects exposed to, actively infected with, or recovered from COVID-19 were included in the dataset. The repertoires were made available in a free public database intended to serve as a resource for research on the immune response to SARS-CoV-2. Samples were obtained from the ongoing ImmuneRACE study (first 160 participants) and from 950 to 1,500 subjects provided by 6 global collaborators. Sample metadata almost always included a de-identified subject ID, COVID-19 status, age in years and sex. Where available, HLA class I and class II types were obtained from metadata supplied by the sample provider rather than from assay-based typing. Overall study outcomes, separate from this receptor: Clinical and demographic metadata were provided uncurated, with the amount varying by source and participant.

The germline V gene provides CDR1 SGHTA and CDR2 FQGNSA. The CDR3 holds 15 amino acids from the cysteine to the phenylalanine. Only CDR3 DNA is held: 45 bases, read in frame from base 1. Ends trimmed: V by 8 bases, J by 4 bases; bases unmatched to a gene: 11. This clone is a singleton in its sample. No antigen is known for it. Base-call qualities are not available, and no considerably larger clone is one nucleotide away. Whole blood was collected in K2EDTA tubes by collaborating institutions according to the institutions' own protocols. Collaborator samples were shipped for TCRbeta analysis as frozen whole blood, isolated PBMCs, or DNA extracted from either sample type. TCRbeta CDR3 regions were amplified from genomic DNA by means of the immunoSEQ Assay, a bias-controlled multiplex PCR. On the authors' methods: Within the assay, amplification of reference gene primers was used to estimate how many nucleated cells each sample contained. To quantify the absolute abundance of each unique TCRbeta CDR3 rearrangement, sequence reads were collapsed and filtered. For each sample, productive Simpson clonality was calculated by taking the square root of Simpson's diversity index across productive rearrangements. Here the immuneACCESS table is served through TCRdb, limited to in-frame sequences with V and J called. Missing clones are a known gap in these copies; in checked studies unresolved V genes cover under half, and the rest lacks a known reason. The D gene and trimming were derived from the DNA, and the V and J assignments and clone size from that table. Across this sample there are approximately 130,000 clones, with approximately 87% seen only once. The ten biggest clones cover around 2.1% of the sample.

Sample: peripheral blood. This clonotype was obtained from a woman aged 50 to 60 with acute or convalescent COVID-19. Rearrangement joined TRBV7-2 to TRBJ1-5; 7 central bases correspond to TRBD1. The CDR3 protein sequence reads: CASSLMGDSNQPQHF. The DNA is TGTGCCAGCTCCCTAATGGGGGACAGTAATCAGCCCCAGCATTTT.